A selection of T cell receptor beta chains follows, all from one sample in a study of shared clonotypes between healthy human individuals. The repertoire was sequenced with immunoSEQ multiplex PCR; TCRdb's copy has only in-frame clones and lacks some. The sample shows about 670,000 clones, less than 80% of them seen only once. Source material: memory CD4+ T cells sorted from blood. The receptors were sampled from a woman aged 25 to 39 in good health. Each CDR3 is given with its conserved first and last residue. The order of the fields is clone size, D gene, J gene, V gene, CDR3 DNA, CDR3 protein. D genes are given only for firm matches. Some rows have no size entry. The others give once, few or many, or a class for an expanded clone.

clone size: -; D gene: TRBD1; J gene: TRBJ2-1; V gene: TRBV18; CDR3 DNA: TGTGCCAGCTCACCACCAGCACAGGGGCGAAATGAGCAGTTCTTC; CDR3 protein: CASSPPAQGRNEQFF
clone size: -; D gene: -; J gene: TRBJ2-7; V gene: TRBV11-3; CDR3 DNA: TGTGCCAGCAGGCCGGGACCCGGCTCCTACGAGCAGTACTTC; CDR3 protein: CASRPGPGSYEQYF
clone size: -; D gene: -; J gene: TRBJ1-1; V gene: TRBV5-1; CDR3 DNA: TGCGCCAGCAGCTTGGCAGGGGACACTGAAGCTTTCTTT; CDR3 protein: CASSLAGDTEAFF
clone size: -; D gene: TRBD1; J gene: TRBJ2-7; V gene: TRBV28; CDR3 DNA: TGTGCCAGCAGTACCCCTTGGCGGACAGGGACCTCCTACGAGCAGTACTTC; CDR3 protein: CASSTPWRTGTSYEQYF
clone size: -; D gene: TRBD1; J gene: TRBJ2-5; V gene: TRBV10-1; CDR3 DNA: TGCGCCAGCAGGGGACAGGGGGAGGAGACCCAGTACTTC; CDR3 protein: CASRGQGEETQYF
clone size: many; D gene: -; J gene: TRBJ2-6; V gene: TRBV30; CDR3 DNA: TGTGCCTGGGGTTCTCAGGGGGGAAGACGGCCTGGGGCCAACGTCCTGACTTTC; CDR3 protein: CAWGSQGGRRPGANVLTF
clone size: once; D gene: -; J gene: TRBJ1-5; V gene: TRBV11-2; CDR3 DNA: TGTGCCAGCAGCCGTGACACGCTTAGCAATCAGCCCCAGCATTTT; CDR3 protein: CASSRDTLSNQPQHF
clone size: -; D gene: TRBD2; J gene: TRBJ2-3; V gene: TRBV29-1; CDR3 DNA: TGCAGCGTGAGGCTAGCGGCTAGCACAGATACGCAGTATTTT; CDR3 protein: CSVRLAASTDTQYF
clone size: few; D gene: -; J gene: TRBJ2-1; V gene: TRBV5-1; CDR3 DNA: TGCGCCAGCAGCTTGGCCGTGGCCAGTAACAATGAGCAGTTCTTC; CDR3 protein: CASSLAVASNNEQFF
clone size: -; D gene: -; J gene: TRBJ2-1; V gene: TRBV28; CDR3 DNA: TGTGCCAGCAGTTTATCTTCCGGACTGGCGAATGAGCAGTTCTTC; CDR3 protein: CASSLSSGLANEQFF
clone size: -; D gene: -; J gene: TRBJ2-5; V gene: TRBV29-1; CDR3 DNA: TGCAGCGTTCGGAGGGAAGGGGAGACCCAGTACTTC; CDR3 protein: CSVRREGETQYF
clone size: -; D gene: -; J gene: TRBJ1-1; V gene: TRBV18; CDR3 DNA: TGTGCCAGCTCATCGTACGGCACTGAAGCTTTCTTT; CDR3 protein: CASSSYGTEAFF
clone size: -; D gene: -; J gene: TRBJ2-2; V gene: TRBV5-1; CDR3 DNA: TGCGCCAGCAGGGAGACTAGTATTGCCGGGGAGCTGTTTTTT; CDR3 protein: CASRETSIAGELFF
clone size: -; D gene: -; J gene: TRBJ2-7; V gene: TRBV11-3; CDR3 DNA: TGTGCCAGCAGCTTAGGAGTATCCTACGAGCAGTACTTC; CDR3 protein: CASSLGVSYEQYF
clone size: once; D gene: -; J gene: TRBJ2-1; V gene: TRBV29-1; CDR3 DNA: TGCAGCGTCCGGGAGAGGGTTGAGCAGTTCTTC; CDR3 protein: CSVRERVEQFF
clone size: many; D gene: TRBD1; J gene: TRBJ1-2; V gene: TRBV6-5; CDR3 DNA: TGTGCCAGCAGTCCCGGGACAGGTTTTGGGGGCTACACCTTC; CDR3 protein: CASSPGTGFGGYTF
clone size: -; D gene: -; J gene: TRBJ2-3; V gene: TRBV18; CDR3 DNA: TGTGCCAGCTCACCACCGGTGACGGGTCATACGCAGTATTTT; CDR3 protein: CASSPPVTGHTQYF
clone size: -; D gene: -; J gene: TRBJ1-5; V gene: TRBV28; CDR3 DNA: TGTGCCAGCAGGGAATCCGGGACCCTAAATCAGCCCCAGCATTTT; CDR3 protein: CASRESGTLNQPQHF
clone size: -; D gene: -; J gene: TRBJ2-3; V gene: TRBV7-9; CDR3 DNA: TGTGCCAGCAGCTCCATAGCGGCGGGGTTGGGGGATACGCAGTATTTT; CDR3 protein: CASSSIAAGLGDTQYF
clone size: -; D gene: -; J gene: TRBJ2-4; V gene: TRBV19; CDR3 DNA: TGTGCCAGTAGAGATACAGGGTCGGGATTCCTGGACTTC; CDR3 protein: CASRDTGSGFLDF
clone size: -; D gene: -; J gene: TRBJ2-7; V gene: TRBV28; CDR3 DNA: TGTGCCAGCAGTTCCACACCGGGGGACTCCTACGAGCAGTACTTC; CDR3 protein: CASSSTPGDSYEQYF
clone size: few; D gene: -; J gene: TRBJ2-7; V gene: TRBV12-5; CDR3 DNA: TGTGCTAGTGGTTTGATGGAAGGCGAGCAGTACTTC; CDR3 protein: CASGLMEGEQYF
clone size: -; D gene: TRBD2; J gene: TRBJ2-3; V gene: TRBV11-2; CDR3 DNA: TGTGCCAGCAGCTCACGCAGGGCCCCAACTAGCGCGAAGGGAGATACGCAGTATTTT; CDR3 protein: CASSSRRAPTSAKGDTQYF
clone size: few; D gene: -; J gene: TRBJ2-3; V gene: TRBV29-1; CDR3 DNA: TGCAGCGTTGTATTGGCATCTCTCACAGATACGCAGTATTTT; CDR3 protein: CSVVLASLTDTQYF
clone size: once; D gene: -; J gene: TRBJ2-7; V gene: TRBV1; CDR3 DNA: TGCACCAGCAGACCCGCGGTGCCATCCTACGAGCAGTACTTC; CDR3 protein: CTSRPAVPSYEQYF
clone size: -; D gene: TRBD1; J gene: TRBJ2-7; V gene: TRBV19; CDR3 DNA: TGTGCCAGTAGAGGGACTTTTGGGACAGGGGGATACGAGCAGTACTTC; CDR3 protein: CASRGTFGTGGYEQYF
clone size: -; D gene: TRBD2; J gene: TRBJ2-3; V gene: TRBV7-2; CDR3 DNA: TGTGCCAGCAGCTTAGTTTCCGGGACTAGCCTCACAGATACGCAGTATTTT; CDR3 protein: CASSLVSGTSLTDTQYF
clone size: -; D gene: TRBD1; J gene: TRBJ1-1; V gene: TRBV5-1; CDR3 DNA: TGCGCCAGCAGCTTGATGCAGGGGGACACTGAAGCTTTCTTT; CDR3 protein: CASSLMQGDTEAFF
clone size: -; D gene: -; J gene: TRBJ2-1; V gene: TRBV2; CDR3 DNA: TGTGCCAGCAGGGTAGACTCCTACAATGAGCAGTTCTTC; CDR3 protein: CASRVDSYNEQFF
clone size: -; D gene: -; J gene: TRBJ2-2; V gene: TRBV18; CDR3 DNA: TGTGCCAGCTCACCATCGGACGGGAACACCGGGGAGCTGTTTTTT; CDR3 protein: CASSPSDGNTGELFF
clone size: -; D gene: -; J gene: TRBJ1-2; V gene: TRBV28; CDR3 DNA: TGTGCCAGCAGTTTAGCGCAGATATTCTATGGCTACACCTTC; CDR3 protein: CASSLAQIFYGYTF
clone size: -; D gene: -; J gene: TRBJ1-1; V gene: TRBV5-4; CDR3 DNA: TGTGCCAGCAGCCCTGTGATCAATTCTCCTGAAGCTTTCTTT; CDR3 protein: CASSPVINSPEAFF
clone size: many; D gene: -; J gene: TRBJ2-2; V gene: TRBV2; CDR3 DNA: TGTGCCAGCAAAATGGAAAACGAGGTCGGGGAGCTGTTTTTT; CDR3 protein: CASKMENEVGELFF
clone size: -; D gene: -; J gene: TRBJ2-7; V gene: TRBV15; CDR3 DNA: TGTGCCACCAGCAGAGATCAGGACTACGAGCAGTACTTC; CDR3 protein: CATSRDQDYEQYF
clone size: -; D gene: -; J gene: TRBJ1-1; V gene: TRBV6-4; CDR3 DNA: TGTGCCAGCAAGGCAGGGGTGGACACTGAAGCTTTCTTT; CDR3 protein: CASKAGVDTEAFF
clone size: -; D gene: -; J gene: TRBJ1-2; V gene: TRBV28; CDR3 DNA: TGTGCCAGCAGTTTACAGGTTAACTATGGCTACACCTTC; CDR3 protein: CASSLQVNYGYTF
clone size: -; D gene: -; J gene: TRBJ2-6; V gene: TRBV5-1; CDR3 DNA: TGCGCCAGCAGCTTGGGACAGACTGGGGCCAACGTCCTGACTTTC; CDR3 protein: CASSLGQTGANVLTF
clone size: -; D gene: TRBD2; J gene: TRBJ2-5; V gene: TRBV7-2; CDR3 DNA: TGTGCCAGCAGCTTAAAACTAGCGGACTCCCGGGGGACCCAGTACTTC; CDR3 protein: CASSLKLADSRGTQYF
clone size: -; D gene: TRBD2; J gene: TRBJ2-5; V gene: TRBV5-4; CDR3 DNA: TGTGCCAGCAGCCTGCCGGGACTAGCGGGAGCGGAGACCCAGTACTTC; CDR3 protein: CASSLPGLAGAETQYF
clone size: once; D gene: -; J gene: TRBJ2-7; V gene: TRBV9; CDR3 DNA: TGTGCCAGCAGTCCGTTCAACTTCGGGAGTAGCTACGAGCAGTACTTC; CDR3 protein: CASSPFNFGSSYEQYF
clone size: -; D gene: -; J gene: TRBJ1-4; V gene: TRBV19; CDR3 DNA: TGTGCCAGTAGTACCGGACAAGCAACTAATGAAAAACTGTTTTTT; CDR3 protein: CASSTGQATNEKLFF
clone size: once; D gene: -; J gene: TRBJ2-4; V gene: TRBV19; CDR3 DNA: TGTGCCAGTAACCTTGGCAGGGGGGACATTCAGTACTTC; CDR3 protein: CASNLGRGDIQYF
clone size: few; D gene: TRBD2; J gene: TRBJ2-1; V gene: TRBV11-2; CDR3 DNA: TGTGCCAGCAGCTTGGGGACTAGCGGGAACTCCTACAATGAGCAGTTCTTC; CDR3 protein: CASSLGTSGNSYNEQFF
clone size: many; D gene: -; J gene: TRBJ2-3; V gene: TRBV23-1; CDR3 DNA: TGCGCCAGCAGTCAACACAACCCCCGGGGTACGCAGTATTTT; CDR3 protein: CASSQHNPRGTQYF
clone size: once; D gene: -; J gene: TRBJ1-5; V gene: TRBV6-1; CDR3 DNA: TGTGCCAGCAGTGCAGGGACGGGCAATCAGCCCCAGCATTTT; CDR3 protein: CASSAGTGNQPQHF
clone size: -; D gene: -; J gene: TRBJ2-1; V gene: TRBV5-4; CDR3 DNA: TGTGCCAGCAGCCCCCGGCGGGACAATGAGCAGTTCTTC; CDR3 protein: CASSPRRDNEQFF
clone size: -; D gene: -; J gene: TRBJ1-1; V gene: TRBV7-9; CDR3 DNA: TGTGCCAGCAGCCAGACTGGGTCCACTGAAGCTTTCTTT; CDR3 protein: CASSQTGSTEAFF
clone size: -; D gene: -; J gene: TRBJ2-2; V gene: TRBV19; CDR3 DNA: TGTGCCAGTAGTATTCGACAAGACACCGGGGAGCTGTTTTTT; CDR3 protein: CASSIRQDTGELFF
clone size: -; D gene: -; J gene: TRBJ1-1; V gene: TRBV5-4; CDR3 DNA: TGTGCCAGCAGCTTGGGTGGGATGAACACTGAAGCTTTCTTT; CDR3 protein: CASSLGGMNTEAFF
clone size: -; D gene: -; J gene: TRBJ1-5; V gene: TRBV11-2; CDR3 DNA: TGTGCCAGCAACTCTAGGGGGGGTCAGCCCCAGCATTTT; CDR3 protein: CASNSRGGQPQHF
clone size: -; D gene: -; J gene: TRBJ1-1; V gene: TRBV28; CDR3 DNA: TGTGCCAGCAGTTACGATTGGAACACTGAAGCTTTCTTT; CDR3 protein: CASSYDWNTEAFF